This is a list of T cell receptor beta chains from one sample in a study of CD8+ T cells in alopecia areata. The method was immunoSEQ multiplex PCR; TCRdb's version includes in-frame clones alone and lacks a portion of them. Of roughly 100,000 clones in the sample, 55% were seen once. Sample: CD4+ T cells sorted from blood. Receptors were obtained from a human donor in good health. Each CDR3 is given with its conserved first and last residue. Each record gives: J gene, D gene, clone size, V gene, CDR3 protein, CDR3 DNA. D genes are given only for firm matches. Clone sizes are given selectively: once, few, many, or a class where the clone is expanded.

TRBJ1-6,-,few,TRBV5-6,CASSLPRVFGNSPLHF,TGTGCCAGCAGCTTGCCGCGGGTGTTCGGTAATTCACCCCTCCACTTT
TRBJ1-2,-,-,TRBV7-9,CASTWGERYGYTF,TGTGCCAGCACCTGGGGGGAGCGCTATGGCTACACCTTC
TRBJ2-3,-,few,TRBV30,CAWSLRAPPDTQYF,TGTGCCTGGAGTCTACGGGCCCCCCCAGATACGCAGTATTTT
TRBJ2-1,TRBD2,-,TRBV28,CASSPLPGLAGRYEQFF,TGTGCCAGCAGCCCCCTTCCGGGACTAGCGGGCCGGTATGAGCAGTTCTTC
TRBJ2-7,TRBD2,-,TRBV5-1,CASRLRSGGTSYEQYF,TGCGCCAGCAGACTACGTAGCGGGGGGACCTCCTACGAGCAGTACTTC
TRBJ2-7,-,few,TRBV5-1,CASSLALEQREQYF,TGCGCCAGCAGCTTGGCCCTGGAACAGCGCGAGCAGTACTTC
TRBJ1-2,TRBD1,few,TRBV7-2,CASSSGTGLNYGYTF,TGTGCCAGCAGCTCCGGGACAGGACTTAACTATGGCTACACCTTC
TRBJ2-1,TRBD1,-,TRBV11-3,CASSPVGYRGREYNEQFF,TGTGCCAGCAGTCCCGTGGGTTACAGGGGGCGGGAATACAATGAGCAGTTCTTC
TRBJ2-7,TRBD2,few,TRBV18,CASSGSGGGEQYF,TGTGCCAGCTCCGGCAGCGGGGGCGGAGAGCAGTACTTC
TRBJ2-7,TRBD2,-,TRBV5-6,CASSEEEASGGRDEQYF,TGTGCCAGCAGCGAAGAGGAGGCTAGCGGGGGAAGGGACGAGCAGTACTTC
TRBJ2-1,TRBD2,-,TRBV2,CASSVGLAGGTTKYSSYNEQFF,TGTGCCAGCAGCGTGGGACTAGCGGGGGGGACAACCAAGTATAGCTCCTACAATGAGCAGTTCTTC
TRBJ2-1,-,-,TRBV4-2,CASSQAQREQFF,TGTGCCAGCAGCCAAGCCCAACGGGAGCAGTTCTTC
TRBJ1-2,-,-,TRBV19,CASTTGGSGGYGYTF,TGTGCCAGTACTACAGGCGGGAGCGGGGGCTATGGCTACACCTTC
TRBJ1-1,TRBD1,-,TRBV28,CASSQDRGRWTEAFF,TGTGCCAGCAGTCAAGACAGGGGGCGGTGGACTGAAGCTTTCTTT
TRBJ2-2,-,-,TRBV9,CASGQGNTGELFF,TGTGCCAGCGGGCAGGGAAACACCGGGGAGCTGTTTTTT
TRBJ1-1,-,few,TRBV10-3,CAIRGSDGKGTEAFF,TGTGCCATCAGGGGTTCGGACGGGAAAGGCACTGAAGCTTTCTTT
TRBJ2-5,TRBD2,few,TRBV10-2,CASSDVAGGPGETQYF,TGCGCCAGCAGTGACGTAGCGGGGGGGCCGGGGGAGACCCAGTACTTC
TRBJ1-4,TRBD1,-,TRBV7-2,CASSLAAQGREKLFF,TGTGCCAGCAGCTTAGCGGCACAGGGGCGAGAAAAACTGTTTTTT